This T cell receptor (beta chain) derives from a study of early stage breast cancer tumors. Generated by immunoSEQ multiplex PCR, the TCRdb table keeps only in-frame clones and is missing some. The sample carries 9,000 to 10,000 clones, around 66% recorded once. This CDR3 is 15 amino acids long. Germline loops: CDR1 SEHNR, CDR2 FQNEAQ (reference sequence). Trimming left V 2 bases short and J 0 bases short, with 7 bases between. This sequence was found in a person in their sixties with breast cancer. Sample: breast tumor tissue. The chain employs TRBV7-9 and TRBJ2-2; D call uncertain. The CDR3 is CASSLFIANTGELFF. CDR3 coding DNA: TGTGCCAGCAGCTTATTCATCGCGAACACCGGGGAGCTGTTTTTT.